The sequence of this T cell receptor beta chain was determined in a study of T-cell reconstitution after alpha-beta-depleted transplantation in children. Whole-study results and caveats: At one year after transplant, newly produced T cells mostly accounted for T-cell counts and diversity. Reportedly, alpha-beta T cells present about two months post-transplant originated from several hundred expanded clones of graft origin.

This clonotype was recorded a few times. Its antigen is not known. As it was prepared, the TCRbeta library received unique molecular identifiers. TCRdb called the PCR reads again in MiXCR, with one record for every CDR3 protein. The table shows 15,000 to 20,000 distinct CDR3 sequences, with 9.5% to 15% occurring only once. CDR1 MNHEY and CDR2 SMNVEV come from the germline V gene (reference sequence). The CDR3 runs to 14 residues. The ends were cut back, 10 bases at V and 5 bases at J, with 18 bases in the middle. This clonotype was obtained from a boy younger than two who had a stem cell transplant for Wiskott-Aldrich syndrome, so the T cells may come from the graft donor. This specimen was PBMCs, mostly from graft donor cells, taken 180 days after TCRalphabeta/CD19-depleted stem cell transplant. The rearrangement links TRBV27 to TRBJ1-5, with D hard to call. This CDR3 reads CATPRTACDQPQHF. Written as DNA, the CDR3 is TGTGCCACCCCAAGGACGGCTTGCGATCAGCCCCAGCATTTT.